This T cell receptor beta chain was identified during a study of CD8 T cells in ankylosing spondylitis. TCRdb re-derived calls from the 5' RACE reads in MiXCR, one entry per CDR3 protein. The table shows 270,000 or so distinct CDR3 sequences, with over 15% occurring only once. The junction had 0 bases not matched to a gene; V was cut back by 3 bases and J by 4 bases. This CDR3 comprises 14 residues. Germline CDR1 MRHNA, CDR2 SNTAGT. This clonotype was counted at least ten times. The origin of this receptor is a male donor with ankylosing spondylitis or in good health (not recorded which). Sequencing was performed on blood, either unsorted or a sorted T cell fraction (not recorded which). This chain connects TRBV6-4 to TRBJ2-2; TRBD1 agrees at 9 bases. CDR3 sequence: CASSEQGATGELFF. In DNA form, the CDR3 reads TGTGCCAGCAGTGAACAGGGGGCCACCGGGGAGCTGTTTTTT.